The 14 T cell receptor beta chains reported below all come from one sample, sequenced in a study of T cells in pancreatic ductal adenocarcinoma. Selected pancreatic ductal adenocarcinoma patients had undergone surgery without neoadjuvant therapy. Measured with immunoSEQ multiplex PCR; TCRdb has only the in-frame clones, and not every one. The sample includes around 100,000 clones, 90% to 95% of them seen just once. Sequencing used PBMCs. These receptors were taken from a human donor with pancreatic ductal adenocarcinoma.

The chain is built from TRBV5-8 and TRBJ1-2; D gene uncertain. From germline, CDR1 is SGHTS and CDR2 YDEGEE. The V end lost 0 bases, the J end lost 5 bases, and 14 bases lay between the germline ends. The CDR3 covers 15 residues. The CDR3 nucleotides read TGTGCCAGCAGCTTGGATAGAGGGTTAGTTTATGGCTACACCTTC. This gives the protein CASSLDRGLVYGYTF.

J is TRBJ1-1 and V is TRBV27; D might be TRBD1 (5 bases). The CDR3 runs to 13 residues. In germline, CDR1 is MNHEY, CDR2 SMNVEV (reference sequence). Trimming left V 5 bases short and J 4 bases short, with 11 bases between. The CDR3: CASSPGHTTEAFF. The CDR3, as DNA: TGTGCCAGCAGTCCCGGACACACCACTGAAGCTTTCTTT.

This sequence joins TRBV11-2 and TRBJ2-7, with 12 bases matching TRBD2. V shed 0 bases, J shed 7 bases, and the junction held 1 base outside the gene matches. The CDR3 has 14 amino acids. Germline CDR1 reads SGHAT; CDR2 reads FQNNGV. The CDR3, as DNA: TGTGCCAGCAGCTTAGATCTAGCGGGAGGGGAGCAGTACTTC. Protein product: CASSLDLAGGEQYF.

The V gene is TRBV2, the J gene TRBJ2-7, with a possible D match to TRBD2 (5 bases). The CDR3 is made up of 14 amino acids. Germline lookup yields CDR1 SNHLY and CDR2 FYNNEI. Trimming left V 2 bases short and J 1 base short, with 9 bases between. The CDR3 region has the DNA TGTGCCAGCAGTGAAAGGCCGGGATCCTACGAGCAGTACTTC. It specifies CASSERPGSYEQYF.

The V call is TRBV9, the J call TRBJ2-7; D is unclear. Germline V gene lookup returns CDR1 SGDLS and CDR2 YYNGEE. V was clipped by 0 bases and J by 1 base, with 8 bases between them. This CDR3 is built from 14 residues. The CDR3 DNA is TGTGCCAGCAGCGTAGACTTGCCGTCCTACGAGCAGTACTTC. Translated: CASSVDLPSYEQYF.

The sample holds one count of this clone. The CDR3 coding sequence is TGTGCCAGCAGTTTTCTAGCGGGAGGTATGGACACCGGGGAGCTGTTTTTT. Translating gives CASSFLAGGMDTGELFF. This chain connects TRBV28 to TRBJ2-2; the match to TRBD2 covers 11 bases. Germline loops: CDR1 MDHEN, CDR2 SYDVKM. V lost 3 bases to trimming and J lost 3 bases; unmatched junction nucleotides: 6. This CDR3 spans 17 amino acids.

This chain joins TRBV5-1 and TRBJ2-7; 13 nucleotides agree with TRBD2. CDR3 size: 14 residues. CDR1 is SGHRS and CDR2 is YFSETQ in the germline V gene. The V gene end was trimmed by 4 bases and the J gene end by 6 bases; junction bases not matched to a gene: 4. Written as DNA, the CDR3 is TGCGCCAGCAGCCCCGGGACTAGCGGGATCGAGCAGTACTTC. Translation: CASSPGTSGIEQYF.

This CDR3 is CASSGVRGSSTDTQYF. The CDR3 nucleotides are TGTGCCAGCAGTGGTGTAAGAGGATCTAGCACAGATACGCAGTATTTT. The chain links TRBV6-1 to TRBJ2-3; D is unresolved. Trimming pared 4 bases from V and 0 bases from J, leaving 14 bases between. The CDR3 spans 16 residues. CDR1 is MNHNS, CDR2 SASEGT, per germline.

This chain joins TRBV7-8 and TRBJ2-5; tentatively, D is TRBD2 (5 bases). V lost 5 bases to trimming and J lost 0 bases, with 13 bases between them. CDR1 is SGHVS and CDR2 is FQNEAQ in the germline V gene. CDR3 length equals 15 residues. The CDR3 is CASSAYTGYQETQYF. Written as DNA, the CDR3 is TGTGCCAGCAGCGCGTATACGGGGTACCAAGAGACCCAGTACTTC.

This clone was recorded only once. CDR3 coding DNA: TGTGCCTGCCGACTAGCGGGAGGGAGTGAGCAGTTCTTC. Translation gives CACRLAGGSEQFF. V is TRBV30 and J is TRBJ2-1; 14 bases agree with TRBD2. Germline loops: CDR1 GTSNPN, CDR2 SVGIG (reference sequence). Trimming at V came to 6 bases and at J to 9 bases, leaving 4 bases not matched to a gene. The CDR3 has 13 amino acids.

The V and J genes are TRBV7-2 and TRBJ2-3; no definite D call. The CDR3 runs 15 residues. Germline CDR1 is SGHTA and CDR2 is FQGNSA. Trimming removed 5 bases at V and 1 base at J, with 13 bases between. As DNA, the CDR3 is TGTGCCAGCAGCCCCCAGACTGGAGGCACAGATACGCAGTATTTT. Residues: CASSPQTGGTDTQYF.

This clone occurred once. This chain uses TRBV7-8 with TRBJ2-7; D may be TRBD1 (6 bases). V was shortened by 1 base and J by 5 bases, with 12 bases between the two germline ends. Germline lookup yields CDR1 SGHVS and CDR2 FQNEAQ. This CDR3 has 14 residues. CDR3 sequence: CASSLGQGIDEQYF. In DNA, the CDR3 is TGTGCCAGCAGCTTAGGTCAGGGGATCGACGAGCAGTACTTC. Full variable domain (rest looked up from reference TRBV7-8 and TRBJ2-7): GAGVSQSPRYKVAKRGQDVALRCDPISGHVSLFWYQQALGQGPEFLTYFQNEAQLDKSGLPSDRFFAERPEGSVSTLKIQRTQQEDSAVYLCASSLGQGIDEQYFGPGTRLTVT.

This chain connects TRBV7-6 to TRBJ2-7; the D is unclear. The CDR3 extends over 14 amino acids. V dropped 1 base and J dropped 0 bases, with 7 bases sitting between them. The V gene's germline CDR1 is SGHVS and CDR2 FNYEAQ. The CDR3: CASSLDVYSYEQYF. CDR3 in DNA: TGTGCCAGCAGCTTAGACGTCTACTCCTACGAGCAGTACTTC.

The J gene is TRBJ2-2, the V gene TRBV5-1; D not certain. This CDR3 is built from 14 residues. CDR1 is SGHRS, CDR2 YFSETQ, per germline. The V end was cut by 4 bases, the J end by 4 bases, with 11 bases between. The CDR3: CASSEAGFTGELFF. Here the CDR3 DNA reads TGCGCCAGCAGCGAAGCAGGATTCACCGGGGAGCTGTTTTTT.